This TCR beta chain comes out of a study of blood T cell repertoires in COVID-19. Study context: Samples taken during acute and convalescent COVID-19 were collected in the United States, Italy and Spain. PBMCs, B-cell-depleted T cells, or T cells were the source of the cDNA or gDNA that made up the material.

Clones were read by immunoSEQ multiplex PCR, and TCRdb kept only the in-frame ones, dropping some. The sample has about 250,000 clones; around 89% are singletons. The CDR3 sequence is 17 residues long. V shed 3 bases and J shed 4 bases, with 19 bases lying between them. This clonotype originated in a man aged 30 to 45 with acute or convalescent COVID-19. The V and J genes are TRBV23-1 and TRBJ1-5, with D hard to call. TRBV23-1 is annotated as an ORF whose role is uncertain. Sequencing input: peripheral blood. The CDR3 loop is CASSHRIPAYINQPQHF. CDR3 nucleotides: TGCGCCAGCAGTCACAGGATCCCAGCCTACATTAATCAGCCCCAGCATTTT.